This T cell receptor beta chain was sequenced for a study of blood T cell repertoires in COVID-19. With respect to this clone: Other DNA variants within this sample encode the same CDR3.

The CDR3 covers 14 residues. The germline V gene has CDR1 SGHDN and CDR2 FVKESK. Trimming left V 4 bases short and J 1 base short, with 10 bases between. This table comes from immunoSEQ multiplex PCR, and its TCRdb copy is limited to in-frame clones, with some not included. In the table there are fewer than 700,000 clones, approximately 88% of which are singletons. Sequencing was performed on peripheral blood. This receptor was identified in a woman between 50 and 59 years old with COVID-19, enrolled during active disease. V usage is TRBV14 and J usage is TRBJ1-1, with D possibly TRBD1 on 6 matching bases. The CDR3 nucleotides are TGTGCCAGCAGCCTAATACAGGGGAACACTGAAGCTTTCTTT. Translation gives CASSLIQGNTEAFF.